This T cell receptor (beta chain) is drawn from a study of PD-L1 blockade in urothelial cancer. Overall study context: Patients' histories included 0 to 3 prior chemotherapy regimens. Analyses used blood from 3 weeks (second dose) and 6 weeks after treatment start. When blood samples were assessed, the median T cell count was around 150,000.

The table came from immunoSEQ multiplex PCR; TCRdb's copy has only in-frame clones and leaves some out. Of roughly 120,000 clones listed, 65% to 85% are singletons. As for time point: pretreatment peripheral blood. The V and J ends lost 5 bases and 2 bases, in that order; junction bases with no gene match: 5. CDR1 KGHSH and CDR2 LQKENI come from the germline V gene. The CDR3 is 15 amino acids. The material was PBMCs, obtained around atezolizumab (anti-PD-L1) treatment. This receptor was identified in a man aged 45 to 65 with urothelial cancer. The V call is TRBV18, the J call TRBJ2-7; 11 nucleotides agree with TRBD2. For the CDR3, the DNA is TGTGCCAGCTCAGTAGCGGGAGGGGCGACCTACGAGCAGTACTTC. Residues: CASSVAGGATYEQYF.